The next 20 T cell receptor beta chains were all read from a single sample in a study of shared clonotypes between healthy human individuals. This table comes from immunoSEQ multiplex PCR, and its TCRdb copy is limited to in-frame clones, with some not included. Of roughly 530,000 clones listed, 95% to 97% are singletons. Sequenced sample: naive CD4+ T cells sorted from blood. Stated subset: CD45RA+ positively selected. The origin of the receptors is a woman in her 30s in good health.

The V gene is TRBV11-2, the J gene TRBJ1-6; TRBD1 matches 11 bases. The length of the CDR3 is 15 residues. V was clipped by 5 bases and J by 10 bases; unmatched bases: 7. The germline V gene encodes CDR1 SGHAT and CDR2 FQNNGV. The CDR3 sequence is CASSPRTGGHSPLHF. Written as DNA, the CDR3 is TGTGCCAGCAGCCCCCGGACAGGGGGCCACTCACCCCTCCACTTT.

This clone was seen only once. The CDR3 region is CASSTVWTNTEAFF. Written as DNA, the CDR3 is TGTGCCAGCAGTACCGTCTGGACGAACACTGAAGCTTTCTTT. The chain joins TRBV2 to TRBJ1-1; D gene unclear. V lost 5 bases and J 1 base, leaving 11 bases between the germline ends. This CDR3 is 14 amino acids long. Germline CDR1 is SNHLY and CDR2 is FYNNEI.

The J gene is TRBJ1-5, the V gene TRBV29-1, with a tentative D call TRBD1 (6 bases). This CDR3 comprises 12 residues. The V end lost 4 bases, the J end lost 4 bases, and 8 bases lay between the germline ends. Germline V CDR1 and CDR2: SQVTM, ANQGSEA. CDR3 in DNA: TGCAGCGTTGCGGGGGCGAATCAGCCCCAGCATTTT. Encoded protein: CSVAGANQPQHF.

The V call is TRBV7-6, the J call TRBJ1-3; D remains ambiguous. In germline, CDR1 is SGHVS, CDR2 FNYEAQ. CDR3 length: 14 amino acids. V lost 1 base and J 4 bases, leaving 8 bases between the germline ends. The CDR3, as DNA: TGTGCCAGCAGCTTAGAAGCCGGGGGAAACACCATATATTTT. Residues: CASSLEAGGNTIYF.

The chain joins TRBV19 to TRBJ2-5, with unresolved D. Trimming took 5 bases from V and 7 from J, leaving 11 bases between them. Germline loops: CDR1 LNHDA, CDR2 SQIVND (reference sequence). The CDR3 length is 12 residues. The CDR3 spells CASSPIPGTQYF. CDR3 nucleotides: TGTGCCAGTAGTCCCATCCCGGGGACCCAGTACTTC.

The rearrangement uses TRBV9 and TRBJ2-1, with a possible D match to TRBD2 (5 bases). The germline V and J ends were trimmed by 7 bases and 6 bases, with 17 bases remaining between them. The CDR3 spans 14 residues. The germline V gene encodes CDR1 SGDLS and CDR2 YYNGEE. CDR3 nucleotide sequence: TGTGCCAGCGGAGCCAACCCTGGAGGCAATGAGCAGTTCTTC. It yields the protein CASGANPGGNEQFF.

The gene calls are TRBV6-1 and TRBJ2-2; perhaps TRBD2 as D (5 bases). Trimming left V 6 bases short and J 1 base short, with 6 bases between. The CDR3 runs 13 residues. Germline V lookup: CDR1 MNHNS, CDR2 SASEGT. In nucleotides, the CDR3 is TGTGCCAGCAGGAGCGGGAACACCGGGGAGCTGTTTTTT. As protein: CASRSGNTGELFF.

The chain carries TRBV18 and TRBJ1-5; D is undetermined. The V end was cut by 3 bases, the J end by 4 bases, with 7 bases between. The CDR3 loop spans 13 amino acids. The V gene's germline CDR1 is KGHSH and CDR2 LQKENI. The CDR3 bases are TGTGCCAGCTCACCCAGCCGGAATCAGCCCCAGCATTTT. Translated, it gives CASSPSRNQPQHF.

This rearrangement joins TRBV15 to TRBJ2-7, with TRBD2 identical over 7 bases. J lost 0 bases, V lost 0 bases, and 2 bases had no gene match. Per the germline V gene, CDR1 is LNHNV and CDR2 is YYDKDF (reference sequence). This CDR3 comprises 15 residues. CDR3 DNA sequence: TGTGCCACCAGCAGAGATGCGGGGGACTCCTACGAGCAGTACTTC. Its protein product is CATSRDAGDSYEQYF.

The gene calls are TRBV7-2 and TRBJ2-7, with no clear D. The CDR3 sequence is 11 residues long. CDR1 and CDR2 from the germline V gene are SGHTA and FQGNSA. Trimming pared 4 bases from V and 6 bases from J, leaving 7 bases between. The CDR3 nucleotides read TGTGCCAGCAGCTCCCTAATCGAGCAGTACTTC. The encoded protein is CASSSLIEQYF.

The chain recombines TRBV6-1 with TRBJ1-5; TRBD1 might be the D (5 bases). V was trimmed by 6 bases and J by 2 bases, leaving 11 bases between them. Germline V CDR1 and CDR2: MNHNS, SASEGT. The CDR3 is 14 amino acids. The CDR3 loop is CASRHTGGNQPQHF. CDR3 nucleotide sequence: TGTGCCAGCAGACACACGGGGGGCAATCAGCCCCAGCATTTT.

The gene calls are TRBV7-6 and TRBJ1-4; D is unclear. The germline V and J ends were trimmed by 4 bases and 2 bases, with 14 bases remaining between them. The CDR3 has 16 amino acids. Germline values: CDR1 SGHVS, CDR2 FNYEAQ. The CDR3 nucleotides are TGTGCCAGCAGCTCATTAACAAGGGTCACTAATGAAAAACTGTTTTTT. It codes for CASSSLTRVTNEKLFF.

This chain connects TRBV29-1 to TRBJ1-2, with D possibly being TRBD1 (5 bases). The CDR3 is 14 residues long. The germline V gene encodes CDR1 SQVTM and CDR2 ANQGSEA. Trimming cost V 4 bases and J 7 bases, with 19 bases left between them. The CDR3 sequence is CSVGGAGTVGGYTF. The CDR3 bases are TGCAGCGTTGGAGGTGCAGGGACCGTGGGTGGCTACACCTTC.

The chain joins TRBV19 to TRBJ2-5; tentative D call: TRBD1 (5 bases). The end of the DNA aligns better with TRBJ2-7, so the J call may be wrong. The germline gives CDR1 LNHDA, CDR2 SQIVND (reference sequence). This CDR3 spans 18 amino acids. CDR3 sequence: CASSMTPPWTKMNYEQYF. The CDR3 nucleotides are TGTGCCAGTAGTATGACCCCCCCGTGGACAAAGATGAACTACGAGCAGTACTTC.

The chain joins TRBV5-1 to TRBJ2-2; perhaps TRBD2 as D (5 bases). The germline gives CDR1 SGHRS, CDR2 YFSETQ. This CDR3 has 16 residues. Trimming stripped 0 bases from V and 6 bases from J, with 15 bases between. CDR3 in amino acids: CASSLDGLASPGELFF. The CDR3 nucleotides read TGCGCCAGCAGCTTGGATGGGCTAGCCTCGCCCGGGGAGCTGTTTTTT.

A few counts support this clone. The chain couples TRBV19 to TRBJ2-7; the match to TRBD1 covers 11 bases. The germline V gene encodes CDR1 LNHDA and CDR2 SQIVND (reference sequence). J gave up 4 bases and V 8 bases, and 7 bases lay outside the gene matches. This CDR3 is 14 amino acids long. CDR3 loop: CASATGTGGYEQYF. Written as DNA, the CDR3 is TGTGCCAGTGCCACCGGGACAGGGGGGTACGAGCAGTACTTC.

This chain's CDR3 is CASSLGVNSRLNTEAFF. DNA for the CDR3: TGCGCCAGCAGCTTGGGTGTCAACAGCCGATTGAACACTGAAGCTTTCTTT. The chain is built from TRBV5-1 and TRBJ1-1; the D is unclear. Germline V gives CDR1 SGHRS, CDR2 YFSETQ. The CDR3 has 17 amino acids. V shed 0 bases and J shed 0 bases, with 15 bases lying between them. Supplemented by reference TRBV5-1 and TRBJ1-1, the full variable domain reads KAGVTQTPRYLIKTRGQQVTLSCSPISGHRSVSWYQQTPGQGLQFLFEYFSETQRNKGNFPGRFSGRQFSNSRSEMNVSTLELGDSALYLCASSLGVNSRLNTEAFFGQGTRLTVV.

This chain uses TRBV5-1 with TRBJ2-2, with a tentative D call TRBD2 (6 bases). The CDR3 runs 16 residues. V was clipped by 0 bases and J by 3 bases, with 12 bases between them. Germline V gene sequence: CDR1 SGHRS, CDR2 YFSETQ. CDR3 in amino acids: CASSLDVSGHTGELFF. CDR3 nucleotide sequence: TGCGCCAGCAGCTTGGACGTTAGCGGACACACCGGGGAGCTGTTTTTT.

V is TRBV6-5 and J is TRBJ2-7; 7 bases are a match to TRBD1. J lost 3 bases, V lost 5 bases, and 7 bases had no gene match. The germline V gene has CDR1 MNHEY and CDR2 SVGAGI. This CDR3 comprises 14 residues. The CDR3 DNA sequence: TGTGCCAGCAGTGCCGACAGGGACGGCTACGAGCAGTACTTC. Translated: CASSADRDGYEQYF.

V gene TRBV6-4 combines with J gene TRBJ2-2; the D gene could be TRBD1 or TRBD2 (5 bases each). The germline V gene encodes CDR1 MRHNA and CDR2 SNTAGT. The CDR3 runs 17 residues. V lost 2 bases to trimming and J lost 6 bases, with 19 bases between them. The CDR3 DNA is TGTGCCAGCAGTGACATTGAGGGCAGGGAGTGGCCCGGGGAGCTGTTTTTT. The encoded protein is CASSDIEGREWPGELFF.